A selection of T cell receptor beta chains follows, all from one sample in a study of blood T cell repertoires in COVID-19. Assay: immunoSEQ multiplex PCR; the TCRdb copy retains only in-frame clones and omits some. The sample shows 88,000 or so clones, approximately 89% of them seen only once. Sequencing input: peripheral blood. These receptors originate from a man in his fifties with acute or convalescent COVID-19. The CDR3 runs from the conserved cysteine through the conserved F or W. Fields, in order: V gene, clone size, CDR3 length, D gene, J gene, CDR3 protein, CDR3 DNA. D genes are given only for firm matches. Rows give clone size only sometimes, using once, few, many, or a class for an expanded clone.

>TRBV11-3|.|13|.|TRBJ1-1
CASSRTANTEAFF
TGTGCCAGCAGCCGGACAGCTAACACTGAAGCTTTCTTT
>TRBV18|.|15|TRBD1|TRBJ2-7
CASSPGTGAQYEQYF
TGTGCCAGCTCACCCGGGACAGGGGCCCAATACGAGCAGTACTTC
>TRBV5-1|many|15|.|TRBJ1-1
CASSLAAGMNTEAFF
TGCGCCAGCAGCTTGGCCGCAGGGATGAACACTGAAGCTTTCTTT
>TRBV4-1|.|15|TRBD2|TRBJ2-5
CASSQETSVQETQYF
TGCGCCAGCAGCCAAGAGACTAGCGTACAAGAGACCCAGTACTTC
>TRBV27|.|16|.|TRBJ2-1
CASSLSIADPYNEQFF
TGTGCCAGCAGTTTATCGATTGCGGATCCCTACAATGAGCAGTTCTTC
>TRBV30|.|16|TRBD1|TRBJ1-5
CAWRGKGQGARGPQHF
TGTGCCTGGAGGGGAAAGGGCCAGGGGGCGCGAGGGCCCCAGCATTTT
>TRBV28|once|15|.|TRBJ2-2
CASRSGQRVTGELFF
TGTGCCAGCAGATCCGGACAGAGGGTGACCGGGGAGCTGTTTTTT
>TRBV29-1|.|16|.|TRBJ2-7
CSVGSTTSRAGREQYF
TGCAGCGTTGGCTCTACAACCTCCCGGGCAGGGAGGGAGCAGTACTTC
>TRBV6-2/TRBV6-3|once|15|.|TRBJ2-1
CASSYPGSLNNEQFF
TGTGCCAGCAGTTACCCCGGGTCCCTCAACAATGAGCAGTTCTTC
>TRBV27|.|13|TRBD1|TRBJ1-1
CASSAGQPTEAFF
TGTGCCAGCAGTGCGGGACAGCCTACTGAAGCTTTCTTT